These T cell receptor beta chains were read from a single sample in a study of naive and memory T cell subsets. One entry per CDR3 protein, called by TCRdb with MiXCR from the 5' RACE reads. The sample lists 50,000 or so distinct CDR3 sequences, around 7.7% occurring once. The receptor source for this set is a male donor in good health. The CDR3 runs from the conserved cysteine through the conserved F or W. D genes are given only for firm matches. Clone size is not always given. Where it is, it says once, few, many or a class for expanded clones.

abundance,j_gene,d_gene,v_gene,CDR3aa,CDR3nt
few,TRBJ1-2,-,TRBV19,CASSPTEANYGYTF,TGTGCCAGTAGTCCCACGGAGGCGAACTATGGCTACACCTTC
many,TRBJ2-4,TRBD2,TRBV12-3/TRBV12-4,CASSHTAGTSFIGAKNIQYF,TGTGCCAGCAGTCACACCGCCGGGACTAGTTTCATTGGGGCCAAAAACATTCAGTACTTC
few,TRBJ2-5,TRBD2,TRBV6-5,CASRPTSGGGTQYF,TGTGCCAGCAGACCAACTAGCGGAGGCGGGACCCAGTACTTC
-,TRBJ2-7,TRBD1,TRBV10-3,CAVMGQSDEQYF,TGTGCCGTAATGGGACAGTCTGACGAGCAGTACTTC
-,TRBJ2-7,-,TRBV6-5,CASIGRAGQSSYEQYF,TGTGCCAGCATAGGACGAGCGGGCCAATCCTCCTACGAGCAGTACTTC
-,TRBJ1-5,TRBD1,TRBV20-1,CSASMIPPGGLGDQPQHF,TGCAGTGCTAGCATGATCCCGCCAGGGGGCTTAGGGGATCAGCCCCAGCATTTT
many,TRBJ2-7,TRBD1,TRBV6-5,CASSRTGIATYEQYF,TGTGCCAGCAGCCGGACAGGCATAGCAACCTACGAGCAGTACTTC
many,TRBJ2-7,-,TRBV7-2,CASSLTGSSYEQYF,TGTGCCAGCAGCTTGACCGGCAGCTCCTACGAGCAGTACTTC
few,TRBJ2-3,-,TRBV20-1,CSARPGGGFSTDTQYF,TGCAGTGCTAGGCCCGGAGGGGGTTTTAGCACAGATACGCAGTATTTT
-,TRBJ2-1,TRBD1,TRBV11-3,CASSLDGQGASNEQFF,TGTGCCAGCAGCTTAGACGGACAGGGGGCGAGTAATGAGCAGTTCTTC
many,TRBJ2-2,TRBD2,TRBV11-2,CASRSPGAGGAGELFF,TGTGCCAGCAGGTCCCCGGGAGCGGGAGGGGCCGGGGAGCTGTTTTTT
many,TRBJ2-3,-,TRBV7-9,CASSLGPKKDTQYF,TGTGCCAGCAGCTTAGGACCCAAAAAAGATACGCAGTATTTT
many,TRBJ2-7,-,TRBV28,CASSRDRMPYEQYF,TGTGCCAGCAGTAGAGACAGGATGCCTTACGAGCAGTACTTC
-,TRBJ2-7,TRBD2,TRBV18,CASSQGTSGPPGEQYF,TGTGCCAGCTCACAGGGGACTAGCGGGCCCCCGGGGGAGCAGTACTTC
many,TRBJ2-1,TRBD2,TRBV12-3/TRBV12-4,CASSLTSGGADEQFF,TGTGCCAGCAGTTTAACTAGCGGGGGGGCAGATGAGCAGTTCTTC
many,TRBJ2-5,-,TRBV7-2,CASSLASRGAAETQYF,TGTGCCAGCAGCTTAGCGTCCCGGGGGGCCGCGGAGACCCAGTACTTC
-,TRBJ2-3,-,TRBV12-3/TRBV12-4,CASSFMGDTQYF,TGTGCCAGCAGTTTCATGGGAGATACGCAGTATTTT
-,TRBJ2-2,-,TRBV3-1,CASSGDFQPGELFF,TGTGCCAGCAGCGGGGACTTCCAACCCGGGGAGCTGTTTTTT
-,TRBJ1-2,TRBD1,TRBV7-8,CASSWGQGSNYGYTF,TGTGCCAGCAGCTGGGGACAGGGTTCTAACTATGGCTACACCTTC
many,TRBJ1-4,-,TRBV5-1,CASSRDGRPATNEKLFF,TGCGCCAGCAGCAGGGACGGACGGCCAGCAACTAATGAAAAACTGTTTTTT
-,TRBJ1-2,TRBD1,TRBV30,CAWTTGVGYTF,TGTGCCTGGACTACAGGGGTTGGCTACACCTTC
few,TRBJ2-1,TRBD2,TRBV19,CASSIVAGEINEQFF,TGTGCCAGTAGTATAGTAGCGGGAGAGATCAATGAGCAGTTCTTC
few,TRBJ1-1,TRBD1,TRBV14,CASSPRQGSNTEAFF,TGTGCCAGCAGCCCCAGACAGGGGTCGAACACTGAAGCTTTCTTT
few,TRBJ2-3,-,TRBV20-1,CSATWRNGPSTDTQYF,TGCAGTGCTACCTGGAGGAACGGGCCTAGCACAGATACGCAGTATTTT
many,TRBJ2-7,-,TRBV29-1,CSVEVVREYEQYF,TGCAGCGTTGAAGTTGTCAGGGAGTACGAGCAGTACTTC
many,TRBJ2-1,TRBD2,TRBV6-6,CASSYTLLAGLNNEQFF,TGTGCCAGCAGTTACACCCTACTAGCGGGACTTAATAATGAGCAGTTCTTC
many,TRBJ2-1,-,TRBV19,CASSTQDPHEQFF,TGTGCCAGTAGCACCCAAGACCCCCATGAGCAGTTCTTC
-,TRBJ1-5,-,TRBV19,CASSMGTGNQPQHF,TGTGCCAGTAGTATGGGCACGGGCAATCAGCCCCAGCATTTT
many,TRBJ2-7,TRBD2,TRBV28,CASSSVLAERKYF,TGTGCCAGCAGTTCCGTACTAGCGGAACGAAAGTACTTC
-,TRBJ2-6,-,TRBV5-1,CASSLFPGAPTGANVLTF,TGCGCCAGCAGCTTGTTTCCGGGGGCGCCCACTGGGGCCAACGTCCTGACTTTC
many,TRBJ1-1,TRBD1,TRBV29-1,CSVDPTGLNTEAFF,TGCAGCGTTGATCCGACAGGGCTGAACACTGAAGCTTTCTTT
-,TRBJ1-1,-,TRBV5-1,CASSLAGESTEAFF,TGCGCCAGCAGCTTGGCAGGGGAGAGCACTGAAGCTTTCTTT
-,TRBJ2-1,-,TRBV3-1,CASSPIGRGELAFEQFF,TGTGCCAGCAGCCCCATCGGACGCGGAGAGTTAGCTTTCGAGCAGTTCTTC
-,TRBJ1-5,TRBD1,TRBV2,CASRPQQGGNNQPQHF,TGTGCCAGCAGACCACAACAGGGGGGCAACAATCAGCCCCAGCATTTT
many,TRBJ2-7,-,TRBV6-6,CASSNELYEQYF,TGTGCCAGCAGTAACGAACTCTACGAGCAGTACTTC